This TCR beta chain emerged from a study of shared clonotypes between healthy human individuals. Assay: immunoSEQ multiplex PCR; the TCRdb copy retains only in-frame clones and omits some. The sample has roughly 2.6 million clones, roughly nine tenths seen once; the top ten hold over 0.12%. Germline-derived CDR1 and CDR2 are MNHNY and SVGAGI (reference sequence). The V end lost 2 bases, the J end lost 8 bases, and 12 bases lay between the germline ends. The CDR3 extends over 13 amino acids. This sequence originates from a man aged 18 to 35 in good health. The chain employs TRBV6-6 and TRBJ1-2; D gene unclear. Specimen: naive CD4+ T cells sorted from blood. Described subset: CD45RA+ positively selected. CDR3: CASSYPGEGGYTF. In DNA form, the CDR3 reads TGTGCCAGCAGTTACCCTGGGGAGGGAGGCTACACCTTC.